These 24 T cell receptor beta chains were sequenced from one sample in a study of human T cells and chemical hapten exposure. The library tagged each cDNA molecule with unique molecular identifiers. TCRdb re-called the reads through MiXCR, storing one row per CDR3 protein. Counted here are fewer than 150,000 distinct CDR3 sequences, around 9% occurring once; the ten biggest clones make up around 1.5%. Blood, whole and unfractionated, served as the source for total RNA extraction. Sequencing used whole blood. Receptor source: a human donor in good health. Some clones in this sample may be carry-over from other donors' samples.

This clonotype turned up a few times. The rearrangement uses TRBV6-5 and TRBJ2-7; 9 nucleotides align to TRBD2. The CDR3 length is 17 residues. Per the germline V gene, CDR1 is MNHEY and CDR2 is SVGAGI. V trimming: 6 bases; J trimming: 4 bases; junction bases outside the gene matches: 16. Here the CDR3 reads CASSPGASGVLGYEQYF. CDR3 nucleotide sequence: TGTGCCAGCAGCCCCGGGGCTAGCGGGGTTCTCGGGTACGAGCAGTACTTC.

This clonotype was picked up many times. This sequence joins TRBV20-1 and TRBJ1-2, with TRBD1 matching 7 bases. Germline values: CDR1 DFQATT, CDR2 SNEGSKA (reference sequence). The CDR3 runs to 11 residues. The CDR3 sequence is CSLGGNYGYTF. The DNA for the CDR3 is TGCAGCCTAGGGGGCAACTATGGCTACACCTTC.

The chain combines TRBV29-1 with TRBJ2-5; 8 bases map to TRBD2. Germline lookup yields CDR1 SQVTM and CDR2 ANQGSEA. V lost 4 bases to trimming and J lost 2 bases; unmatched junction nucleotides: 6. This CDR3 has 14 residues. The CDR3 here is CSVGGRLAQETQYF. CDR3 nucleotides: TGCAGCGTTGGGGGTAGACTAGCGCAAGAGACCCAGTACTTC.

This clonotype was seen repeatedly, ten times or more. The chain uses TRBV27 and TRBJ2-7; D is unresolved. This CDR3 is 12 amino acids long. The germline gives CDR1 MNHEY, CDR2 SMNVEV (reference sequence). V was clipped by 5 bases and J by 6 bases, with 11 bases between them. Written as DNA, the CDR3 is TGTGCCAGCAGTCCCGTCCCAGGCGAGCAGTACTTC. Protein sequence: CASSPVPGEQYF.

This clonotype was seen more than once but under ten times. The chain links TRBV7-9 to TRBJ1-1; D not resolved. V gave up 5 bases and J gave up 8 bases, with 18 bases separating them. Germline V gene sequence: CDR1 SEHNR, CDR2 FQNEAQ (reference sequence). The CDR3 has 14 residues. The DNA for the CDR3 is TGTGCCAGCAGCCTGCCCCGGGGAAGAGAGGAAGCTTTCTTT. Translating gives CASSLPRGREEAFF.

This clonotype was counted a few times. The chain carries TRBV29-1 and TRBJ1-1, with a tentative D call TRBD1 (6 bases). CDR3 size: 12 residues. Trimming shortened V by 7 bases and J by 5 bases, and 14 bases separated the two germline ends. CDR1 is SQVTM, CDR2 ANQGSEA, per germline. The DNA for the CDR3 is TGCAGCGGAAATCAGGGGTGGACTGAAGCTTTCTTT. Amino acids: CSGNQGWTEAFF.

The genes are TRBV6-5 and TRBJ1-1; D gene uncertain. Trimming took off 5 bases at V and 7 bases at J, with 8 bases between the two ends. The CDR3 runs to 11 residues. Per germline, CDR1 MNHEY and CDR2 SVGAGI. CDR3: CASSRDNEAFF. The CDR3 DNA sequence: TGTGCCAGCAGTCGAGACAATGAAGCTTTCTTT.

This clonotype appeared many times. This chain connects TRBV19 to TRBJ2-1; 7 bases agree with TRBD1. Germline V gene lookup returns CDR1 LNHDA and CDR2 SQIVND (reference sequence). This CDR3 is built from 12 residues. The V segment lost 4 bases and the J segment 7 bases; nucleotides outside the gene matches: 1. DNA of the CDR3: TGTGCCAGTAGTAGGGGACAGAATGAGCAGTTCTTC. Its translation is CASSRGQNEQFF.

The chain recombines TRBV3-1 with TRBJ2-3, with D uncertain. This CDR3 contains 15 residues. Germline V gives CDR1 LGHDT, CDR2 YNNKEL (reference sequence). V shed 0 bases and J shed 4 bases, with 11 bases lying between them. CDR3 sequence reads: CASSQETPGADTQYF. The CDR3 nucleotides read TGTGCCAGCAGCCAAGAAACCCCGGGTGCAGATACGCAGTATTTT.

The rearrangement links TRBV25-1 to TRBJ1-1; no reliable D call. V was clipped by 6 bases and J by 0 bases, with 5 bases between them. CDR3 length: 12 amino acids. The germline gives CDR1 MGHDK, CDR2 SYGVNS. CDR3 in amino acids: CASRAMNTEAFF. Here the CDR3 DNA reads TGTGCCAGCAGGGCAATGAACACTGAAGCTTTCTTT.

This clonotype occurred many times. The CDR3 DNA reads TGTGCCAGCTCACCACTGACTAATCAGCCCCAGCATTTT. Its protein product is CASSPLTNQPQHF. J is TRBJ1-5 and V is TRBV18; D not resolved. Trimming stripped 1 base from V and 4 bases from J, with 5 bases between. The CDR3 extends over 13 amino acids. Germline CDR1 is KGHSH and CDR2 is LQKENI.

This clonotype was counted a few times. The chain recombines TRBV12-3 or TRBV12-4 with TRBJ2-3; TRBD2 aligns across 9 bases. This CDR3 is 15 amino acids long. V was clipped by 6 bases and J by 3 bases; unmatched bases: 7. Here the CDR3 DNA reads TGTGCCAGCAGCTTCCTAGCGGGGCCGACAGATACGCAGTATTTT. Translating gives CASSFLAGPTDTQYF.

The chain links TRBV3-1 to TRBJ1-6, with D perhaps matching TRBD1 (6 bases). Germline loops: CDR1 LGHDT, CDR2 YNNKEL (reference sequence). There are 14 residues in the CDR3. Trimming left V 4 bases short and J 9 bases short, with 13 bases between. CDR3 nucleotide sequence: TGTGCCAGCAGCCGGGACAAGGTCACTTCACCCCTCCACTTT. Translation: CASSRDKVTSPLHF.

In its sample, this clonotype was seen a few times. The V and J genes are TRBV12-3 or TRBV12-4 and TRBJ2-1; 11 bases fit TRBD2. V lost 5 bases to trimming and J lost 3 bases; unmatched junction nucleotides: 6. The CDR3 length is 16 residues. CDR3: CASSVSGTSGYNEQFF. CDR3 nucleotides: TGTGCCAGCAGTGTTTCCGGGACTAGCGGCTACAATGAGCAGTTCTTC.

This clonotype was observed a few times. This chain connects TRBV7-8 to TRBJ2-4; weak D call: TRBD1 (5 bases). The CDR3 has 16 residues. The germline V gene encodes CDR1 SGHVS and CDR2 FQNEAQ. V lost 5 bases, J lost 1 base, and 15 bases lay in between. CDR3 coding DNA: TGTGCCAGCAGCCAACTCAGGGTTATTGCCAAAAACATTCAGTACTTC. It is translated as CASSQLRVIAKNIQYF.

The chain joins TRBV29-1 to TRBJ2-2; D is perhaps TRBD1 (6 bases). Germline CDR1 SQVTM, CDR2 ANQGSEA. The CDR3 is 16 amino acids. V lost 5 bases and J 2 bases, leaving 18 bases between the germline ends. The CDR3 nucleotides read TGCAGCGTTCAACCCTGGGCAGGGGATAACACCGGGGAGCTGTTTTTT. Its protein is CSVQPWAGDNTGELFF.

This chain uses TRBV10-3 with TRBJ2-7, with TRBD2 matching over 9 bases. The V and J ends lost 3 bases and 4 bases, in that order; junction bases with no gene match: 13. The CDR3 has 17 amino acids. Germline V gives CDR1 ENHRY, CDR2 SYGVKD. The CDR3 reads CAISDGLAGPGGYEQYF. DNA for the CDR3: TGTGCCATCAGTGATGGCCTAGCGGGGCCCGGGGGGTACGAGCAGTACTTC.

The chain carries TRBV11-2 and TRBJ2-1; D is unclear. Per the germline V gene, CDR1 is SGHAT and CDR2 is FQNNGV. The CDR3 contains 13 residues. Trimming cost V 0 bases and J 7 bases, with 7 bases left between them. The DNA of the CDR3 is TGTGCCAGCAGCTTAGAATCAAGAAATGAGCAGTTCTTC. It translates to CASSLESRNEQFF.

The table lists this clonotype with many counts. The rearrangement links TRBV5-1 to TRBJ1-4, with 8 nucleotides matching TRBD1. J gave up 7 bases and V 4 bases, and 9 bases lay outside the gene matches. The CDR3 consists of 15 residues. Germline values: CDR1 SGHRS, CDR2 YFSETQ. CDR3 region: CASSLPGGGGEKLFF. The DNA of the CDR3 is TGCGCCAGCAGCCTACCAGGGGGCGGAGGTGAAAAACTGTTTTTT.

At least ten counts were recorded for this clonotype. The chain employs TRBV29-1 and TRBJ2-1, with 12 bases aligning to TRBD1. The CDR3 loop spans 14 amino acids. The V and J ends lost 6 bases and 7 bases, in that order; junction bases with no gene match: 7. Germline CDR1 SQVTM, CDR2 ANQGSEA. The CDR3 DNA reads TGCAGCGTGGTACTGGGACAGGGGGCGAATGAGCAGTTCTTC. This gives the protein CSVVLGQGANEQFF.

This clonotype was found a few times. The rearrangement joins TRBV6-2 or TRBV6-3 to TRBJ2-6; D ambiguous. The CDR3 runs 16 residues. CDR1 and CDR2 (germline): MNHEY, SVGEGT. Trimming stripped 6 bases from V and 0 bases from J, with 12 bases between. The CDR3 region has the DNA TGTGCCAGCAGCTCGGGTCTCAGCTCTGGGGCCAACGTCCTGACTTTC. Its translation is CASSSGLSSGANVLTF.

This clonotype was counted ten times or more. The CDR3 is CASSLVNRKGSYNEQFF. CDR3 nucleotide sequence: TGCGCCAGCAGCTTGGTGAACAGAAAGGGGTCCTACAATGAGCAGTTCTTC. The chain is built from TRBV5-1 and TRBJ2-1, with a possible D match to TRBD1 (5 bases). The CDR3 totals 17 residues. The V end was cut by 0 bases, the J end by 1 base, with 14 bases between. CDR1 is SGHRS, CDR2 YFSETQ, per germline.

This clonotype came up a few times. The J gene is TRBJ2-7, the V gene TRBV4-1, with TRBD1 identical over 9 bases. The length of the CDR3 is 15 residues. Germline trimming cut 1 base from V and 1 base from J; bases unmatched to any gene: 2. From germline, CDR1 is MGHRA and CDR2 YSYEKL. Here the CDR3 DNA reads TGCGCCAGCAGCCAAGCGGGACAGGGTTCCTACGAGCAGTACTTC. As protein: CASSQAGQGSYEQYF.

CDR3 sequence (DNA): TGCGCCAGCAGCCAGCGGGGGGGCGGCCGTACCGGGGAGCTGTTTTTT. Protein product: CASSQRGGGRTGELFF. The rearrangement links TRBV4-1 to TRBJ2-2, with TRBD2 identical over 9 bases. CDR3 length: 16 residues. With V trimmed by 3 bases and J by 5 bases, 7 bases remained unmatched. The germline V gene has CDR1 MGHRA and CDR2 YSYEKL.